The source of this TCR beta chain is a study of shared clonotypes between healthy human individuals. Study at large: Per donor, three plates held CD4 naive cells, three held CD4 memory, two held CD8 naive and one held CD8 memory. Notes on the study in general: Memory subsets generally showed lower estimated richness than naive subsets.

CDR3 length: 16 residues. Germline-derived CDR1 and CDR2 are MNHEY and SMNVEV (reference sequence). V was trimmed by 8 bases and J by 10 bases, leaving 24 bases between them. Deep-level settings were used for running the assay. Genomic DNA (from each subset) was split evenly across several immunoSEQ plates. Libraries were prepared by immunoSEQ multiplex PCR; TCRdb keeps only in-frame clonotypes and omits some of them. The sample holds under 1,100,000 clones, more than 60% seen once. Of note for this clone: Its antigen is not identified.

The clonotype originates from a young man in good health. The V and J genes are TRBV27 and TRBJ1-6; D is possibly TRBD1 (6 bases). The source material was memory CD4+ T cells sorted from blood. The subset here: CD45RA-negative fraction. CDR3 nucleotides: TGTGCCAGCGCCACCTTGAGGGGGTTGGCATCCTCACCCCTCCACTTT. It yields the protein CASATLRGLASSPLHF.